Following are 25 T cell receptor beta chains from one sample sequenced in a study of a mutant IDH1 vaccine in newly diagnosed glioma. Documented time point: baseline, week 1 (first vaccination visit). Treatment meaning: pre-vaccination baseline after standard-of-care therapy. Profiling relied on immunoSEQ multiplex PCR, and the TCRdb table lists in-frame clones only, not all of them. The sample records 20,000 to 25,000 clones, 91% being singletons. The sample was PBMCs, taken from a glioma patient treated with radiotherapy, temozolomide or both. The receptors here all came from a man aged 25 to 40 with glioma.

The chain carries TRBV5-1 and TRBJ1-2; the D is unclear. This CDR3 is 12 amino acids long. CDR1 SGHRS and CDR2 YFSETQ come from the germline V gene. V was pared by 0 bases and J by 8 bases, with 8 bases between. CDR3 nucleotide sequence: TGCGCCAGCAGCTTGGACGCCGAGGGCTACACCTTC. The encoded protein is CASSLDAEGYTF.

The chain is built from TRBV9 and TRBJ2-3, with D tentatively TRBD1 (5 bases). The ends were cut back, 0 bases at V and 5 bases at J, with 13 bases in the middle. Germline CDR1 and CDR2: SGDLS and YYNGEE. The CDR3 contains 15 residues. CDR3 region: CASSVEGISRDTQYF. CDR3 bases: TGTGCCAGCAGCGTAGAGGGGATTTCACGAGATACGCAGTATTTT. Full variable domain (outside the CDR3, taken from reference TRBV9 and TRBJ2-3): DSGVTQTPKHLITATGQRVTLRCSPRSGDLSVYWYQQSLDQGLQFLIQYYNGEERAKGNILERFSAQQFPDLHSELNLSSLELGDSALYFCASSVEGISRDTQYFGPGTRLTVL.

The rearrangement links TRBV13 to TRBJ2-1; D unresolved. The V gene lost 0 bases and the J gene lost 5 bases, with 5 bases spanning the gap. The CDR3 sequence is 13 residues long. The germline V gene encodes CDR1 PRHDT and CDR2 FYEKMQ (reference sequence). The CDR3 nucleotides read TGTGCCAGCAGCTTAGGACGGGACAATGAGCAGTTCTTC. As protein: CASSLGRDNEQFF.

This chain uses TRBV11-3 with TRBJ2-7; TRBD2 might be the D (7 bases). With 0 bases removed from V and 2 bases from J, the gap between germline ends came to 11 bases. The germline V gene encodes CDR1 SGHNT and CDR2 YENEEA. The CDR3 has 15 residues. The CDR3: CASSLDAGDTYEQYF. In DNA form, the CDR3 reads TGTGCCAGCAGCTTAGATGCGGGGGACACCTACGAGCAGTACTTC.

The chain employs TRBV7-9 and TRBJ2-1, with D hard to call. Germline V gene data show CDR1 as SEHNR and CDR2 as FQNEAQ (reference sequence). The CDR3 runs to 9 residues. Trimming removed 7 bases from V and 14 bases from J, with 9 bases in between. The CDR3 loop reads CASKDNEFF. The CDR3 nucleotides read TGTGCCAGCAAGGATAATGAGTTCTTC.

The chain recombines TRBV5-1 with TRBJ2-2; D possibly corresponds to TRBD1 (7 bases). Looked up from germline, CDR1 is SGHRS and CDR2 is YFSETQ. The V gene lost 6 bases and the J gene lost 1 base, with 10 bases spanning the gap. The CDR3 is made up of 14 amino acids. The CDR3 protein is CASTQGGNTGELFF. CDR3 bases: TGCGCCAGCACCCAGGGGGGGAACACCGGGGAGCTGTTTTTT.

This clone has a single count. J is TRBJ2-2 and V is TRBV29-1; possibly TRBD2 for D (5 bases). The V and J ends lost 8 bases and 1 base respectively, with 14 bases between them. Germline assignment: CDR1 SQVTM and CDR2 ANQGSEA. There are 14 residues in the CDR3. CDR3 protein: CSTQGRGNTGELFF. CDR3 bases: TGCAGCACCCAAGGTCGGGGGAACACCGGGGAGCTGTTTTTT.

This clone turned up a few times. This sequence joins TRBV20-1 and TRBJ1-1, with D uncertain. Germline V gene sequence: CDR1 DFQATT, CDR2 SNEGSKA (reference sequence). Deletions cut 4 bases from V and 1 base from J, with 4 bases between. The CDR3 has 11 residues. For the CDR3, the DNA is TGCAGTGCTACCAAGAACACTGAAGCTTTCTTT. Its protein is CSATKNTEAFF.

CDR3 DNA sequence: TGTGCCAGCAGCCGGCGGGAGTACACAGATACGCAGTATTTT. As protein: CASSRREYTDTQYF. The genes are TRBV9 and TRBJ2-3; 7 bases line up with TRBD2. The CDR3 spans 14 residues. CDR1 SGDLS and CDR2 YYNGEE come from the germline V gene. Unmatched junction bases numbered 4, after V lost 4 bases and J lost 2 bases.

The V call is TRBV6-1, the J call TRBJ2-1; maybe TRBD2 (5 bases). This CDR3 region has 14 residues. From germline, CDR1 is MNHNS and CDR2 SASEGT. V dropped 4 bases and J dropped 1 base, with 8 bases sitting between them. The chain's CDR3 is CASSVTGSYNEQFF. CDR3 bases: TGTGCCAGCAGTGTTACGGGGTCCTACAATGAGCAGTTCTTC.

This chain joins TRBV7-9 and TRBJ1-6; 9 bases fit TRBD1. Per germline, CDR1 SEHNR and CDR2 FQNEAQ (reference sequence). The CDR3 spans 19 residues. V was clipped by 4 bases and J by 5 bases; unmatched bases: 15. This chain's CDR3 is CASSSTQQQQGANNSPLHF. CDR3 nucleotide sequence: TGTGCCAGCAGCTCTACCCAACAACAACAGGGGGCGAATAATTCACCCCTCCACTTT.

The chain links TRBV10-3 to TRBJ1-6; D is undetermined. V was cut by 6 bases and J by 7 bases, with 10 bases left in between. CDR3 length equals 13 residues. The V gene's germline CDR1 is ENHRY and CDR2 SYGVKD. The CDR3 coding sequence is TGTGCCATCAGCCCTTTGGGGAATTCACCCCTCCACTTT. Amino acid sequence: CAISPLGNSPLHF.

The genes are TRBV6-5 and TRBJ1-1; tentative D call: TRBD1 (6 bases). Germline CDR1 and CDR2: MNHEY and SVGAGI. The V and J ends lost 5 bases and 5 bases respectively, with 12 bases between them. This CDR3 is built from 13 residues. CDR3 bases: TGTGCCAGCAGTCCCACAGGGTGGACTGAAGCTTTCTTT. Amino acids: CASSPTGWTEAFF.

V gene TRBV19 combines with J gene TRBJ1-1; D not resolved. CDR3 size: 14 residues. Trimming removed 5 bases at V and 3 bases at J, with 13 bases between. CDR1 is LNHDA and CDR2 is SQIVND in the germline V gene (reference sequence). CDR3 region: CASSALTPYTEAFF. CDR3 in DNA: TGTGCCAGTAGTGCTTTGACGCCTTACACTGAAGCTTTCTTT. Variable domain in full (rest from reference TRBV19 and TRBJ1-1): DGGITQSPKYLFRKEGQNVTLSCEQNLNHDAMYWYRQDPGQGLRLIYYSQIVNDFQKGDIAEGYSVSREKKESFPLTVTSAQKNPTAFYLCASSALTPYTEAFFGQGTRLTVV.

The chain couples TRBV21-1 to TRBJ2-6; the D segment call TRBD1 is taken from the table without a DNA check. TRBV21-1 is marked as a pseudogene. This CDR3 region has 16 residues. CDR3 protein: CASTRLPDSGANILTF. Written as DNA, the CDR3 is TGTGCCAGCACCCGTCTTCCTGATTCTGGGGCCAACATCCTGACTTTC.

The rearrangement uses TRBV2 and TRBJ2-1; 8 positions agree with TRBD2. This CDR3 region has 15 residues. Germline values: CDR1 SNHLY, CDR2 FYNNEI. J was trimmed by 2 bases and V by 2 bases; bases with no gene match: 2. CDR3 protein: CASSELAGTYNEQFF. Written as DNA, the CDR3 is TGTGCCAGCAGTGAATTAGCGGGAACCTACAATGAGCAGTTCTTC.

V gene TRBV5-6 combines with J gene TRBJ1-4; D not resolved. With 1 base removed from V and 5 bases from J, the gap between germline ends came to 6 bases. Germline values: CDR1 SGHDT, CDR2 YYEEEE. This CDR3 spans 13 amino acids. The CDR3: CASSLRGNEKLFF. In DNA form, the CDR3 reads TGTGCCAGCAGCTTGAGAGGGAATGAAAAACTGTTTTTT. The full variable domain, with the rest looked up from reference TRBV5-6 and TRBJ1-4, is DAGVTQSPTHLIKTRGQQVTLRCSPKSGHDTVSWYQQALGQGPQFIFQYYEEEERQRGNFPDRFSGHQFPNYSSELNVNALLLGDSALYLCASSLRGNEKLFFGSGTQLSVL.

The CDR3 loop reads CASSESGYEQYF. For the CDR3, the DNA is TGTGCCAGCAGCGAGAGTGGCTACGAGCAGTACTTC. The chain carries TRBV6-1 and TRBJ2-7, with unresolved D. The CDR3 is made up of 12 amino acids. Germline values: CDR1 MNHNS, CDR2 SASEGT. V shed 6 bases and J shed 3 bases, with 9 bases lying between them.

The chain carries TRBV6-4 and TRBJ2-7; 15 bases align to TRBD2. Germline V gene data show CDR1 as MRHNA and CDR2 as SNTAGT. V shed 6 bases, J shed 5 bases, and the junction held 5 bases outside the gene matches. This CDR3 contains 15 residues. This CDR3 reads CASSEGLAGGHEQYF. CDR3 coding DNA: TGTGCCAGCAGCGAGGGACTAGCGGGAGGCCACGAGCAGTACTTC.

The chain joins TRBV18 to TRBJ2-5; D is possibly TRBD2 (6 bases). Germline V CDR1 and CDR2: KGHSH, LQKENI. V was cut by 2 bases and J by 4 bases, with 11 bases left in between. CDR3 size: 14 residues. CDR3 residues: CASSPSGVGETQYF. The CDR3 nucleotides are TGTGCCAGCTCACCATCGGGGGTAGGAGAGACCCAGTACTTC.

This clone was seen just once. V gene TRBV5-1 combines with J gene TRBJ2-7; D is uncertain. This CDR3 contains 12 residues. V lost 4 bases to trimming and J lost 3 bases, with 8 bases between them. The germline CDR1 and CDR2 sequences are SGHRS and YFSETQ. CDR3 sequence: CASSADIYEQYF. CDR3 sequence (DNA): TGCGCCAGCAGCGCCGACATCTACGAGCAGTACTTC. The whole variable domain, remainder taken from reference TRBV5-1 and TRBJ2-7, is KAGVTQTPRYLIKTRGQQVTLSCSPISGHRSVSWYQQTPGQGLQFLFEYFSETQRNKGNFPGRFSGRQFSNSRSEMNVSTLELGDSALYLCASSADIYEQYFGPGTRLTVT.

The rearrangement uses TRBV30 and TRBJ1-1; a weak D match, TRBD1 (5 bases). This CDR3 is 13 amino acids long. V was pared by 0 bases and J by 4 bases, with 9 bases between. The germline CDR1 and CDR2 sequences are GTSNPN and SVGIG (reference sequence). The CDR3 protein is CAWSVAGGTEAFF. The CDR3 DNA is TGTGCCTGGAGTGTAGCGGGGGGCACTGAAGCTTTCTTT. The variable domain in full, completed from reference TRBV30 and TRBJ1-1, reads SQTIHQWPATLVQPVGSPLSLECTVEGTSNPNLYWYRQAAGRGLQLLFYSVGIGQISSEVPQNLSASRPQDRQFILSSKKLLLSDSGFYLCAWSVAGGTEAFFGQGTRLTVV.

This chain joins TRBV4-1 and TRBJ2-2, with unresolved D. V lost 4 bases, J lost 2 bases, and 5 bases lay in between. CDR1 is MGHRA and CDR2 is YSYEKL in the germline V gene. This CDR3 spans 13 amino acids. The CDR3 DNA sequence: TGCGCCAGCAGCCTGCGAAACACCGGGGAGCTGTTTTTT. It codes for CASSLRNTGELFF.

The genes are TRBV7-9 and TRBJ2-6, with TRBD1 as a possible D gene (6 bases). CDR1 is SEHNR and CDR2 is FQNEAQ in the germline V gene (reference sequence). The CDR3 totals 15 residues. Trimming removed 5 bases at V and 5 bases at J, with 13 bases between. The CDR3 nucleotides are TGTGCCAGCAGCGGAGGACAGCTCTGGGCCAACGTCCTGACTTTC. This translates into CASSGGQLWANVLTF.

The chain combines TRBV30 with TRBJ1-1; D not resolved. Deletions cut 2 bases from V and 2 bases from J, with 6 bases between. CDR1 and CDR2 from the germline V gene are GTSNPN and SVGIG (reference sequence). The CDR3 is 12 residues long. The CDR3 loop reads CAWSQPNTEAFF. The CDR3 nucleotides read TGTGCCTGGAGTCAACCAAACACTGAAGCTTTCTTT.